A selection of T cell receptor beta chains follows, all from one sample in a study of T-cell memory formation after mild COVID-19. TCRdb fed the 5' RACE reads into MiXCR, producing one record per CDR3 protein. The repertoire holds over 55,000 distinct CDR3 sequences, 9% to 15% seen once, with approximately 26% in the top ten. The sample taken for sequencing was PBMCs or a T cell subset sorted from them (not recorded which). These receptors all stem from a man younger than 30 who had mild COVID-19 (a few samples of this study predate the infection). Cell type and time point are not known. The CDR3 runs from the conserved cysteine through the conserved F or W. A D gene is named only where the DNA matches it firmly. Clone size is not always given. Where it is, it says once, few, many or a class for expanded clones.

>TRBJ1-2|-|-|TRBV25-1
CASSVDPFYSYGYTF
TGTGCCAGCAGTGTGGACCCATTCTATTCCTATGGCTACACCTTC
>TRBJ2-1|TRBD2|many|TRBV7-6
CASSLGSSSGWYNEQFF
TGTGCCAGCAGCTTAGGGTCCTCTAGCGGGTGGTACAATGAGCAGTTCTTC
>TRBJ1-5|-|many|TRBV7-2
CASSLTGTNNQPQHF
TGTGCCAGCAGCCTCACCGGGACAAACAATCAGCCCCAGCATTTT
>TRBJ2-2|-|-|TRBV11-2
CASSRSNTGELFF
TGTGCCAGCAGCCGTAGCAACACCGGGGAGCTGTTTTTT
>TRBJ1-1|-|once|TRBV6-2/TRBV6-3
CASSVGWKNTEAFF
TGTGCCAGCAGTGTAGGGTGGAAAAACACTGAAGCTTTCTTT
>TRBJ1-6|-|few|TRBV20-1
CSSLESSYNSPLHF
TGCAGTTCTTTAGAGAGCTCCTATAATTCACCCCTCCACTTT
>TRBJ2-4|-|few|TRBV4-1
CASSQGKLAKNIQYF
TGCGCCAGCAGCCAAGGAAAGTTAGCCAAAAACATTCAGTACTTC
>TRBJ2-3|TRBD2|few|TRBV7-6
CATLAGWGTDTQYF
TGTGCCACTCTAGCGGGTTGGGGCACAGATACGCAGTATTTT
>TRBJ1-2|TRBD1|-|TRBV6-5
CASSYWGEGGSYGYTF
TGTGCCAGCAGTTACTGGGGTGAAGGGGGCAGCTATGGCTACACCTTC
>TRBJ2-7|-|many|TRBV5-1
CASSSTYEQYF
TGCGCCAGCAGCAGCACCTACGAGCAGTACTTC
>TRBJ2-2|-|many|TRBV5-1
CASSSILKGGELFF
TGCGCCAGCAGCTCCATATTGAAGGGCGGGGAGCTGTTTTTT
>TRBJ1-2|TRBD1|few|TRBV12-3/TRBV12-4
CASSFGQGEGYTF
TGTGCCAGCAGTTTCGGACAGGGTGAAGGCTACACCTTC
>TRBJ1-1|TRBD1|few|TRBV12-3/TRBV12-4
CASTPTGGFTEAFF
TGTGCCAGCACCCCGACAGGGGGCTTTACTGAAGCTTTCTTT
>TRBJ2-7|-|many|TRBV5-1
CASSLELRSTGYEQYF
TGCGCCAGCAGCTTGGAGTTAAGGTCCACCGGCTACGAGCAGTACTTC
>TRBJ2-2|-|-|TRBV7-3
CASSQTFVLSTGELFF
TGTGCCAGCAGCCAAACCTTCGTCCTAAGCACCGGGGAGCTGTTTTTT
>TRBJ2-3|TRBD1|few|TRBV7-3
CASSLQGESDTQYF
TGTGCCAGCAGCTTACAGGGGGAATCAGATACGCAGTATTTT
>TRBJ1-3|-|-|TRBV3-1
CASSQTSGNTIYF
TGTGCCAGCAGCCAAACCTCTGGAAACACCATATATTTT
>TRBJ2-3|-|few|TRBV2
CASSVRATSTDTQYF
TGTGCCAGCAGTGTCAGGGCTACTAGCACAGATACGCAGTATTTT
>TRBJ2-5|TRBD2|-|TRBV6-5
CASSLGLAMETQYF
TGTGCCAGCAGTTTGGGACTAGCGATGGAGACCCAGTACTTC
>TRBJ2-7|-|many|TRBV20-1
CSARVGGLSYEQYF
TGCAGTGCTAGGGTCGGGGGTCTCTCCTACGAGCAGTACTTC
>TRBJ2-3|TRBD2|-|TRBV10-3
CAISEPAGGNTDTQYF
TGTGCCATCAGTGAACCAGCGGGGGGAAACACAGATACGCAGTATTTT
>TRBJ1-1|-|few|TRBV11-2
CASSLAANTEAFF
TGTGCCAGCAGCTTAGCTGCAAACACTGAAGCTTTCTTT
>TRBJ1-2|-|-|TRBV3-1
CASSQVEAGPYGYTF
TGTGCCAGCAGCCAAGTGGAGGCGGGTCCCTATGGCTACACCTTC
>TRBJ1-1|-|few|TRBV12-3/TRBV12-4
CASSLESFATEAFF
TGTGCCAGCAGTTTAGAGTCCTTTGCCACTGAAGCTTTCTTT
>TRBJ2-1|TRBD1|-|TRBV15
CATSSDREYNEQFF
TGTGCCACCAGCAGTGACAGGGAATACAATGAGCAGTTCTTC